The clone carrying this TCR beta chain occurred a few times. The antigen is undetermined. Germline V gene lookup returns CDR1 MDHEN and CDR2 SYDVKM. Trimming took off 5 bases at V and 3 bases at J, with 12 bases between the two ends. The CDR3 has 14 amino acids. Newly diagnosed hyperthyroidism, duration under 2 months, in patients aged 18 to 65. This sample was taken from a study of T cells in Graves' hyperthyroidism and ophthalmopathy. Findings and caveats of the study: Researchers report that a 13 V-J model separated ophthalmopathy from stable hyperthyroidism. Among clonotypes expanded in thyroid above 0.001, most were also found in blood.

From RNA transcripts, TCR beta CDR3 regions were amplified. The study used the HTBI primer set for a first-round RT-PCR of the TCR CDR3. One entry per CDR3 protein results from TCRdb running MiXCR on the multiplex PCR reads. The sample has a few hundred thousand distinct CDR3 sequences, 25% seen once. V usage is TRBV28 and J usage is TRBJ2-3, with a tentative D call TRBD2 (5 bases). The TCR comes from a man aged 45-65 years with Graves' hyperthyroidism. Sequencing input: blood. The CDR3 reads CASSTSGWTDTQYF. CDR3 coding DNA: TGTGCCAGCAGTACCTCGGGGTGGACAGATACGCAGTATTTT.